Presented here are 25 T cell receptor beta chains from one specimen sequenced in a study of blood T cell repertoires in COVID-19. TCRdb's copy holds only in-frame clones and misses some; the assay was immunoSEQ multiplex PCR. This table has about 220,000 clones, roughly 85% appearing once. Sequencing was performed on peripheral blood. Every receptor here comes from a woman in her 70s with COVID-19, enrolled during active disease.

The chain couples TRBV11-3 to TRBJ1-3; D perhaps matches TRBD1 (5 bases). The V gene's germline CDR1 is SGHNT and CDR2 YENEEA. V was shortened by 6 bases and J by 2 bases, with 11 bases between the two germline ends. CDR3 length: 14 amino acids. CDR3 region: CASRNLGAGNTIYF. For the CDR3, the DNA is TGTGCCAGCAGAAATCTAGGGGCTGGAAACACCATATATTTT.

The chain joins TRBV27 to TRBJ2-5; perhaps TRBD2 as D (5 bases). CDR3 length: 13 residues. The germline CDR1 and CDR2 sequences are MNHEY and SMNVEV (reference sequence). V lost 5 bases, J lost 5 bases, and 12 bases lay in between. This CDR3 reads CASSPIPGETQYF. DNA for the CDR3: TGTGCCAGCAGTCCGATTCCGGGGGAGACCCAGTACTTC.

The table lists this clone with a few counts. The CDR3 sequence is CASSEGTGSINEQFF. The CDR3 coding sequence is TGCGCCAGCAGCGAGGGGACAGGGTCTATCAATGAGCAGTTCTTC. The chain combines TRBV5-1 with TRBJ2-1, with 9 bases that match TRBD1. Unmatched junction bases numbered 8, after V lost 4 bases and J lost 6 bases. CDR1 and CDR2 from the germline V gene are SGHRS and YFSETQ. CDR3 size: 15 residues.

The chain links TRBV7-2 to TRBJ2-1, with 14 bases fitting TRBD2. CDR3 length equals 16 residues. Per the germline V gene, CDR1 is SGHTA and CDR2 is FQGNSA. The V and J ends lost 3 bases and 6 bases, in that order; junction bases with no gene match: 4. The CDR3 bases are TGTGCCAGCAGCTTGATGACTAGCGGGGGGGCCAATGAGCAGTTCTTC. Amino acids: CASSLMTSGGANEQFF.

This clone came up once. The chain uses TRBV6-2 or TRBV6-3 and TRBJ2-1; D might be TRBD2 (6 bases). The CDR3 consists of 16 residues. V lost 6 bases and J 2 bases, leaving 17 bases between the germline ends. The germline CDR1 and CDR2 sequences are MNHEY and SVGEGT. CDR3 protein: CASRPLALRPYNEQFF. Written as DNA, the CDR3 is TGTGCCAGCAGGCCTCTAGCGCTCAGGCCCTACAATGAGCAGTTCTTC.

The chain employs TRBV5-4 and TRBJ2-1; 7 nucleotides line up with TRBD1. V dropped 6 bases and J dropped 0; count of bases not matched to a gene: 9. The CDR3 is 16 residues long. Germline V gene data show CDR1 as SGHNT and CDR2 as YYREEE (reference sequence). The CDR3 is CASTKGQSGSYNEQFF. CDR3 DNA: TGTGCCAGCACGAAGGGACAGTCAGGCTCCTACAATGAGCAGTTCTTC.

The chain recombines TRBV4-1 with TRBJ2-5; D unresolved. The V gene lost 4 bases and the J gene lost 5 bases, with 11 bases spanning the gap. The CDR3 is made up of 13 amino acids. Germline CDR1 MGHRA, CDR2 YSYEKL. In DNA form, the CDR3 reads TGCGCCAGCAGCCTCCTTCCCTTGGAGACCCAGTACTTC. Translated: CASSLLPLETQYF.

This clone has only one observation. This rearrangement joins TRBV11-2 to TRBJ1-4; D gene unclear. The CDR3 loop spans 16 amino acids. CDR1 and CDR2 (germline): SGHAT, FQNNGV. V was shortened by 1 base and J by 0 bases, with 9 bases between the two germline ends. DNA for the CDR3: TGTGCCAGCAGCTTAGGTCCCGGTGCAACTAATGAAAAACTGTTTTTT. This translates into CASSLGPGATNEKLFF.

The rearrangement uses TRBV6-5 and TRBJ2-7; weak D call: TRBD2 (5 bases). Germline CDR1 reads MNHEY; CDR2 reads SVGAGI. The CDR3 runs 15 residues. Trimming removed 6 bases from V and 5 bases from J, with 20 bases in between. CDR3 nucleotide sequence: TGTGCCAGCAGCAAAGGGAGTATGCTAATGGACGAGCAGTACTTC. This encodes CASSKGSMLMDEQYF.

The rearrangement uses TRBV6-2 or TRBV6-3 and TRBJ1-2; D might be TRBD1 (6 bases). CDR3 length: 16 residues. Per the germline V gene, CDR1 is MNHEY and CDR2 is SVGEGT. Trimming left V 4 bases short and J 4 bases short, with 19 bases between. The CDR3 sequence is CASSSHGQRGSYGYTF. In nucleotides, the CDR3 is TGTGCCAGCAGTTCCCATGGACAGAGGGGATCCTATGGCTACACCTTC.

This chain connects TRBV2 to TRBJ2-4, with 14 bases lining up with TRBD2. The V and J ends lost 5 bases and 1 base, in that order; junction bases with no gene match: 10. Germline lookup yields CDR1 SNHLY and CDR2 FYNNEI. The CDR3 runs to 19 residues. DNA of the CDR3: TGTGCCAGCAGTCCCAGGGGACTAGCGGGAGTGGGGGCCAAAAACATTCAGTACTTC. Residues: CASSPRGLAGVGAKNIQYF.

The rearrangement joins TRBV9 to TRBJ1-4; 7 nucleotides align to TRBD1. This CDR3 region has 14 residues. The germline V gene has CDR1 SGDLS and CDR2 YYNGEE. Losses at the gene ends were 0 bases for V and 8 bases for J; bases not matched to a gene: 4. The chain's CDR3 is CASSVGDSGEKLFF. CDR3 DNA sequence: TGTGCCAGCAGCGTAGGGGACAGTGGGGAAAAACTGTTTTTT.

This chain connects TRBV6-2 or TRBV6-3 to TRBJ2-1, with TRBD2 matching over 11 bases. This CDR3 contains 17 residues. Germline CDR1 and CDR2: MNHEY and SVGEGT. Trimming cost V 2 bases and J 0 bases; bases outside gene matches: 3. The CDR3 nucleotides are TGTGCCAGCAGTTACGTAGCGGGAGGGACCTCCTACAATGAGCAGTTCTTC. Amino acids: CASSYVAGGTSYNEQFF.

The V call is TRBV20-1, the J call TRBJ1-1, with D perhaps TRBD1 (5 bases). CDR3 length: 14 amino acids. Trimming left V 3 bases short and J 6 bases short, with 17 bases between. Germline V gene data show CDR1 as DFQATT and CDR2 as SNEGSKA (reference sequence). The CDR3 sequence: CSASQAGISSEAFF. CDR3 bases: TGCAGTGCTAGTCAGGCAGGGATAAGCTCTGAAGCTTTCTTT.

The rearrangement uses TRBV7-2 and TRBJ1-2; 9 bases map to TRBD1. J lost 7 bases, V lost 4 bases, and 7 bases had no gene match. In germline, CDR1 is SGHTA, CDR2 FQGNSA. The CDR3 consists of 14 residues. The CDR3 DNA is TGTGCCAGCAGCTCTACAGGGGGCGAGATTGGCTACACCTTC. Protein product: CASSSTGGEIGYTF.

This sequence joins TRBV7-9 and TRBJ2-7; 11 bases map to TRBD2. The length of the CDR3 is 15 residues. Germline CDR1 and CDR2: SEHNR and FQNEAQ (reference sequence). The trim removed 3 bases at V and 6 bases at J, leaving 7 bases unmatched. The DNA for the CDR3 is TGTGCCAGCAGCTTCACGACTAGCGGGGCAGTCGAGCAGTACTTC. Translating gives CASSFTTSGAVEQYF. Based on the CDR3 plus reference TRBV7-9 and TRBJ2-7, the full variable domain is DTGVSQNPRHKITKRGQNVTFRCDPISEHNRLYWYRQTLGQGPEFLTYFQNEAQLEKSRLLSDRFSAERPKGSFSTLEIQRTEQGDSAMYLCASSFTTSGAVEQYFGPGTRLTVT.

This sequence joins TRBV7-9 and TRBJ2-3, with D maybe TRBD2 (6 bases). Trimming shortened V by 5 bases and J by 6 bases, and 12 bases separated the two germline ends. Per germline, CDR1 SEHNR and CDR2 FQNEAQ (reference sequence). This CDR3 comprises 13 residues. DNA of the CDR3: TGTGCCAGCAGCCCTGGAGGGGCTGATACGCAGTATTTT. Its translation is CASSPGGADTQYF.

This sequence joins TRBV25-1 and TRBJ2-2, with a tentative D call TRBD1 (6 bases). The CDR3 sequence is 17 residues long. Trimming cost V 5 bases and J 7 bases, with 23 bases left between them. Per germline, CDR1 MGHDK and CDR2 SYGVNS. The CDR3 sequence: CASSQTSGQGRGGELFF. The CDR3 coding sequence is TGTGCCAGCAGTCAAACCTCGGGACAAGGCCGTGGCGGGGAGCTGTTTTTT. The full variable domain, completed using reference TRBV25-1 and TRBJ2-2, is EADIYQTPRYLVIGTGKKITLECSQTMGHDKMYWYQQDPGMELHLIHYSYGVNSTEKGDLSSESTVSRIRTEHFPLTLESARPSHTSQYLCASSQTSGQGRGGELFFGEGSRLTVL.

V is TRBV5-1 and J is TRBJ2-1; perhaps TRBD2 as D (5 bases). The CDR3 consists of 16 residues. The V gene's germline CDR1 is SGHRS and CDR2 YFSETQ. V lost 0 bases, J lost 0 bases, and 10 bases lay in between. The CDR3 here is CASSLGLPSSYNEQFF. CDR3 in DNA: TGCGCCAGCAGCTTGGGACTACCGAGCTCCTACAATGAGCAGTTCTTC.

V and J are TRBV7-2 and TRBJ2-6, with 10 bases that match TRBD1. The germline gives CDR1 SGHTA, CDR2 FQGNSA. After removal of 6 bases from V and 4 bases from J, the junction contained 15 bases not matched to a gene. This CDR3 is 19 amino acids long. The CDR3: CASRTPSDRGQGGANVLTF. CDR3 bases: TGTGCCAGCAGGACTCCCTCCGACAGGGGGCAAGGAGGGGCCAACGTCCTGACTTTC.

The chain carries TRBV5-4 and TRBJ1-2; 8 positions match TRBD1. The CDR3 is made up of 16 amino acids. Losses at the gene ends were 0 bases for V and 2 bases for J; bases not matched to a gene: 6. Germline assignment: CDR1 SGHNT and CDR2 YYREEE (reference sequence). CDR3 sequence (DNA): TGTGCCAGCAGCTTGGTTGGGCAGGGGGCCAACTATGGCTACACCTTC. Protein sequence: CASSLVGQGANYGYTF.

This clone was picked up one time. The rearrangement links TRBV7-2 to TRBJ2-1; D ambiguous. V dropped 1 base and J dropped 0 bases, with 7 bases sitting between them. The CDR3 extends over 15 amino acids. Per the germline V gene, CDR1 is SGHTA and CDR2 is FQGNSA. This chain's CDR3 is CASSLGGFSYNEQFF. The CDR3 region has the DNA TGTGCCAGCAGCTTAGGAGGTTTCTCCTACAATGAGCAGTTCTTC.

The chain joins TRBV7-9 to TRBJ2-7, with 7 bases lining up with TRBD1. With V trimmed by 3 bases and J by 2 bases, 7 bases remained unmatched. The CDR3 sequence is 15 residues long. Germline V gene sequence: CDR1 SEHNR, CDR2 FQNEAQ (reference sequence). DNA of the CDR3: TGTGCCAGCAGCTTCGGGACAGCGCAGACCTACGAGCAGTACTTC. It specifies CASSFGTAQTYEQYF.

V and J are TRBV24-1 and TRBJ2-1, with D possibly being TRBD1 (5 bases). V lost 8 bases to trimming and J lost 0 bases, with 19 bases between them. The CDR3 is made up of 17 amino acids. The germline V gene encodes CDR1 KGHDR and CDR2 SFDVKD. This chain's CDR3 is CATMGKQGSSSYNEQFF. Written as DNA, the CDR3 is TGTGCCACCATGGGGAAGCAGGGCTCAAGCTCCTACAATGAGCAGTTCTTC.

The chain recombines TRBV6-5 with TRBJ2-5, with TRBD2 matching 8 bases. This CDR3 contains 14 residues. Per the germline V gene, CDR1 is MNHEY and CDR2 is SVGAGI. Unmatched junction bases numbered 7, after V lost 3 bases and J lost 7 bases. The CDR3 DNA reads TGTGCCAGCAGTTATAGAGGGACTAGTGCGACCCAGTACTTC. As protein: CASSYRGTSATQYF.